The 12 T cell receptor beta chains presented below share a single source sample, sequenced in a study of spatial heterogeneity in lung cancer. Time point noted: sample taken at primary tumor resection. Unsorted whole RNA samples from tumor, nontumor lung or frozen PBMC were sequenced. TCRdb passed the 5' RACE reads through MiXCR, listing each CDR3 protein once. The data show approximately 44,000 distinct CDR3 sequences, about 11% seen once. The starting material was PBMCs, obtained at surgery. These receptors all come from a female donor with early-stage non-small cell lung cancer.

This clonotype was counted ten times or more. This chain links TRBV7-9 with TRBJ1-5, with 9 nucleotides matching TRBD1. The CDR3 is 17 amino acids. Germline V CDR1 and CDR2: SEHNR, FQNEAQ (reference sequence). V was pared by 4 bases and J by 1 base, with 8 bases of the junction left unmatched. This chain's CDR3 is CASSSGTGRASNQPQHF. CDR3 DNA sequence: TGTGCCAGCAGCTCCGGGACAGGGAGGGCCAGCAATCAGCCCCAGCATTTT. The complete variable domain, with remaining parts taken from reference TRBV7-9 and TRBJ1-5, reads DTGVSQNPRHKITKRGQNVTFRCDPISEHNRLYWYRQTLGQGPEFLTYFQNEAQLEKSRLLSDRFSAERPKGSFSTLEIQRTEQGDSAMYLCASSSGTGRASNQPQHFGDGTRLSIL.

At least ten counts were recorded for this clonotype. The CDR3 region is CASSSGTGSEAFF. The CDR3 region has the DNA TGTGCCAGCAGCTCCGGGACAGGGTCTGAAGCTTTCTTT. The chain is built from TRBV12-3 or TRBV12-4 and TRBJ1-1; 9 bases fit TRBD1. The CDR3 length is 13 residues. V lost 6 bases to trimming and J lost 6 bases; unmatched junction nucleotides: 5.

This clonotype appeared many times. The CDR3 nucleotides read TGCAGCGTTGATTTTTCCCTCCTCAGGGGCCCCCAGGGCTACACCTTC. Translated, it gives CSVDFSLLRGPQGYTF. This sequence joins TRBV29-1 and TRBJ1-2; D might be TRBD1 (6 bases). V shed 3 bases and J shed 8 bases, with 25 bases lying between them. Germline CDR1 is SQVTM and CDR2 is ANQGSEA. The CDR3 has 16 amino acids.

This clonotype showed up just a few times. The gene calls are TRBV29-1 and TRBJ2-7; possible D gene TRBD2, 7 bases. V was clipped by 1 base and J by 3 bases, with 13 bases between them. The CDR3 is made up of 14 amino acids. Germline CDR1 reads SQVTM; CDR2 reads ANQGSEA. This CDR3 reads CSVEGGGRHYEQYF. CDR3 coding DNA: TGCAGCGTTGAAGGCGGGGGCAGGCACTACGAGCAGTACTTC.

This clonotype came up a few times. The CDR3 is CASGRQDGELFF. The DNA of the CDR3 is TGTGCCAGCGGCAGACAGGACGGGGAGCTGTTTTTT. The chain recombines TRBV7-9 with TRBJ2-2, with D perhaps TRBD1 (6 bases). V gave up 8 bases and J gave up 7 bases, with 11 bases separating them. CDR1 and CDR2 from the germline V gene are SEHNR and FQNEAQ (reference sequence). CDR3 length equals 12 residues.

This clonotype was seen at least ten times. The chain recombines TRBV5-4 with TRBJ2-2, with D possibly matching TRBD1 (5 bases). This CDR3 comprises 14 residues. Looked up from germline, CDR1 is SGHNT and CDR2 is YYREEE (reference sequence). V lost 4 bases to trimming and J lost 6 bases, with 13 bases between them. DNA of the CDR3: TGTGCCAGCAGCGAAATAGGGGTGGCCGGGGAGCTGTTTTTT. Translation gives CASSEIGVAGELFF. The full variable domain, in which reference TRBV5-4 and TRBJ2-2 provide the parts outside the CDR3, is ETGVTQSPTHLIKTRGQQVTLRCSSQSGHNTVSWYQQALGQGPQFIFQYYREEENGRGNFPPRFSGLQFPNYSSELNVNALELDDSALYLCASSEIGVAGELFFGEGSRLTVL.

This clonotype was seen many times. This rearrangement joins TRBV6-5 to TRBJ1-6, with D possibly being TRBD1 (5 bases). Trimming pared 3 bases from V and 10 bases from J, leaving 16 bases between. Germline V gives CDR1 MNHEY, CDR2 SVGAGI. This CDR3 region has 15 residues. The CDR3 spells CASSYIPGLGSPLHF. The CDR3 nucleotides read TGTGCCAGCAGTTATATTCCAGGGTTGGGATCACCCCTCCACTTT.

DNA for the CDR3: TGCGCCAGCAGCCAAGGGCAGGGGGCTGAAGCTTTCTTT. Amino acids: CASSQGQGAEAFF. The gene calls are TRBV4-3 and TRBJ1-1; 7 bases are shared with TRBD1. Germline loops: CDR1 LGHNA, CDR2 YSLEER. The CDR3 is 13 amino acids. V dropped 1 base and J dropped 6; count of bases not matched to a gene: 2.

The rearrangement uses TRBV5-4 and TRBJ2-2; TRBD1 matches 7 bases. Germline CDR1 reads SGHNT; CDR2 reads YYREEE (reference sequence). Trimming at V came to 0 bases and at J to 5 bases, leaving 7 bases not matched to a gene. This CDR3 is built from 16 residues. The DNA for the CDR3 is TGTGCCAGCAGCTTGGTAGCCCGACAGGGTACCGGGGAGCTGTTTTTT. Translating it yields CASSLVARQGTGELFF.

The table lists this clonotype with a few counts. The chain combines TRBV6-6 with TRBJ2-7; 11 bases agree with TRBD2. Germline V lookup: CDR1 MNHNY, CDR2 SVGAGI (reference sequence). CDR3 length: 17 residues. Losses at the gene ends were 0 bases for V and 0 bases for J; bases not matched to a gene: 4. The CDR3 DNA reads as TGTGCCAGCAGTTACTCTAGCGGGGGGGGCTACTCCTACGAGCAGTACTTC. It specifies CASSYSSGGGYSYEQYF.

To note about this clonotype: This clone may be a read error of a much larger clone one base away. The chain employs TRBV28 and TRBJ1-6; possible D gene TRBD1, 6 bases. Germline assignment: CDR1 MDHEN and CDR2 SYDVKM. This CDR3 is 16 amino acids long. CDR3 sequence reads: CASKSPQGSGNSPLNF. The CDR3 nucleotides are TGTGCCAGCAAATCGCCACAGGGAAGCGGTAATTCACCCCTCAACTTT.

This clonotype was counted a few times. The chain recombines TRBV4-1 with TRBJ1-2; TRBD1 might be the D (6 bases). V was cut by 2 bases and J by 8 bases, with 12 bases left in between. The germline V gene encodes CDR1 MGHRA and CDR2 YSYEKL. The CDR3 consists of 13 residues. CDR3 bases: TGCGCCAGCAGCCAAACAGGGTTTGGGGGCTACACCTTC. Its translation: CASSQTGFGGYTF.